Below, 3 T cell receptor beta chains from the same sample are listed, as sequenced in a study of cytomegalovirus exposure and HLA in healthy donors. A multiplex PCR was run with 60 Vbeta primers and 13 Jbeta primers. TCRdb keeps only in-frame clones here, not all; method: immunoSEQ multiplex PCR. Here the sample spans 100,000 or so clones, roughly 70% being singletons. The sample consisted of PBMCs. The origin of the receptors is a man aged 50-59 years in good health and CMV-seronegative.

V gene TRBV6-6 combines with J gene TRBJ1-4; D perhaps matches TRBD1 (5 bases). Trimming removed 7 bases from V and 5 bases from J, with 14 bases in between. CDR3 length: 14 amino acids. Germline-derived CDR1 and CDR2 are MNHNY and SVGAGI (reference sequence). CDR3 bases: TGTGCCAGCACCGACAGAGGCAGCAATGAAAAACTGTTTTTT. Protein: CASTDRGSNEKLFF.

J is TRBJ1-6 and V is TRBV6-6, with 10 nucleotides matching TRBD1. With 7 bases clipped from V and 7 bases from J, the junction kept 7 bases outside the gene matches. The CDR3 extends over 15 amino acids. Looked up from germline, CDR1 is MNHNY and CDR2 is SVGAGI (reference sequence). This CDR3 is CASTLEGQGNSPLHF. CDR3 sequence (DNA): TGTGCCAGCACCCTTGAGGGACAGGGGAATTCACCCCTCCACTTT.

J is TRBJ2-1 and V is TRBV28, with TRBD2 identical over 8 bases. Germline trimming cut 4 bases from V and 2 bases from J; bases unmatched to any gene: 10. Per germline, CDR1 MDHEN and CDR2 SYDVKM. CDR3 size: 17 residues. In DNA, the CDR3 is TGTGCCAGCAGTTCCCTCCGAGCGGGAGTCCCCTACAATGAGCAGTTCTTC. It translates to CASSSLRAGVPYNEQFF.